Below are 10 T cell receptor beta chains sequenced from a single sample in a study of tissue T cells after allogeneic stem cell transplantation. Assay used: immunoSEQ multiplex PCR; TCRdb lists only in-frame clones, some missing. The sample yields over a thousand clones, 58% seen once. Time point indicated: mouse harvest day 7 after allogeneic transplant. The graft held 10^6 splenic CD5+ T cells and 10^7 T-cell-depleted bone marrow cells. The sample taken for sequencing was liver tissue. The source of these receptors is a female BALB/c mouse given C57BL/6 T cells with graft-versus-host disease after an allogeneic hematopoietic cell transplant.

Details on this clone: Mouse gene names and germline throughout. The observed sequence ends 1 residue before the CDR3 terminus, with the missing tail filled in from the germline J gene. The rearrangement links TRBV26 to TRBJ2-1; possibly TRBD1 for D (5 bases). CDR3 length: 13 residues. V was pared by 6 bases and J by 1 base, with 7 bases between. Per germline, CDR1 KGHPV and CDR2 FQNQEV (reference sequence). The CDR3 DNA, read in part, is TGTGCCAGCAGCCGACAGAACTATGCTGAGCAGTTC. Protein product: CASSRQNYAEQF. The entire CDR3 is CASSRQNYAEQFF.

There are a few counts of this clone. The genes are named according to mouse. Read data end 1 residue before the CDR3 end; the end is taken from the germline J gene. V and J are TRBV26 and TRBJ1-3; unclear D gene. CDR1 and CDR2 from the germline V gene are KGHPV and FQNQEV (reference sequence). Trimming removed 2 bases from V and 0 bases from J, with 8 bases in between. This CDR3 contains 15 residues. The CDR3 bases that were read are TGTGCCAGCAGTCTGCCGAGGGTTTCTGGAAATACGCTCTAT. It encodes CASSLPRVSGNTLY. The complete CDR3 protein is CASSLPRVSGNTLYF. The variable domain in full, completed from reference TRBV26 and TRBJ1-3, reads NSKVIQTPRYLVKGQGQKAKMRCIPEKGHPVVFWYQQNKNNEFKFLINFQNQEVLQQIDMTEKRFSAECPSNSPCSLEIQSSEAGDSALYLCASSLPRVSGNTLYFGEGSRLIVV.

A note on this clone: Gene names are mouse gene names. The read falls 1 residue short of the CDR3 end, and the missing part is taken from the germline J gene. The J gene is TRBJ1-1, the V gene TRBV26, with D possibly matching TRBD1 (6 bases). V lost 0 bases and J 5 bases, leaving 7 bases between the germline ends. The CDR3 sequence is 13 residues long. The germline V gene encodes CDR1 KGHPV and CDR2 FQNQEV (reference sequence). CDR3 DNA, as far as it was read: TGTGCCAGCAGTCTGTCAGGGGGGACAGAAGTCTTC. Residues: CASSLSGGTEVF. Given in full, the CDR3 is CASSLSGGTEVFF.

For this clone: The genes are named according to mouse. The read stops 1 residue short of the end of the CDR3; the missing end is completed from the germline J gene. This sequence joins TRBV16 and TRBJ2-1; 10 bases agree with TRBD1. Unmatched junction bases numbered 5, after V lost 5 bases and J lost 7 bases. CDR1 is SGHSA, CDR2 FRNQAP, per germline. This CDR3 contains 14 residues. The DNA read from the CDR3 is TGTGCAAGCAGCCCAGACAGGGGGCGGGCTGAGCAGTTC. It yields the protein CASSPDRGRAEQF. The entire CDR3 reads CASSPDRGRAEQFF.

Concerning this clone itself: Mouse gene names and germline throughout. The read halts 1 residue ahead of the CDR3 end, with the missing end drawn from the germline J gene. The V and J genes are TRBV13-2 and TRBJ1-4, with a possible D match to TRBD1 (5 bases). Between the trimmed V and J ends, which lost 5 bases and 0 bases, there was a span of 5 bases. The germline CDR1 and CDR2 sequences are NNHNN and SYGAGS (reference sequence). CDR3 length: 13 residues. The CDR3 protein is CASGTVSNERLFF. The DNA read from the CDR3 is TGTGCCAGCGGGACAGTTTCCAACGAAAGATTATTT.

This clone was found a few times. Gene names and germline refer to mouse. Incomplete CDR3 DNA: TGTGCCAGCAGTCGGACGTCAAACTCCGACTACACC. Translating gives CASSRTSNSDYT. In full, the CDR3 is CASSRTSNSDYTF. V usage is TRBV26 and J usage is TRBJ1-2; the D is unclear. The CDR3 end lies 1 residue beyond the end of the read and is filled in from the germline J gene. Looked up from germline, CDR1 is KGHPV and CDR2 is FQNQEV (reference sequence). The V end lost 4 bases, the J end lost 0 bases, and 6 bases lay between the germline ends. This CDR3 spans 13 amino acids.

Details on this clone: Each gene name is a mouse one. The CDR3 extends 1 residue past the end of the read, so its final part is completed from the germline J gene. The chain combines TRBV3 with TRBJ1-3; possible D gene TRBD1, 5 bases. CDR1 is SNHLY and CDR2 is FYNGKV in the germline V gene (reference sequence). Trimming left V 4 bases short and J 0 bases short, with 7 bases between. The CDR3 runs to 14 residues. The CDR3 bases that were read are TGTGCCAGCAGCTCAGGGAATTCTGGAAATACGCTCTAT. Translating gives CASSSGNSGNTLY. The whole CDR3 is CASSSGNSGNTLYF.

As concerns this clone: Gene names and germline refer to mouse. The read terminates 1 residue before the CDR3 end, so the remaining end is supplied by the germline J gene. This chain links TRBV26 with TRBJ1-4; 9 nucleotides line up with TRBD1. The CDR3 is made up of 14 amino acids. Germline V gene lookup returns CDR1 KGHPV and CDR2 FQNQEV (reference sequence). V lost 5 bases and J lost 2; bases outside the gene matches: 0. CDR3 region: CASSTGGSNERLFF. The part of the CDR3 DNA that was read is TGTGCCAGCAGTACAGGGGGCTCCAACGAAAGATTATTT.

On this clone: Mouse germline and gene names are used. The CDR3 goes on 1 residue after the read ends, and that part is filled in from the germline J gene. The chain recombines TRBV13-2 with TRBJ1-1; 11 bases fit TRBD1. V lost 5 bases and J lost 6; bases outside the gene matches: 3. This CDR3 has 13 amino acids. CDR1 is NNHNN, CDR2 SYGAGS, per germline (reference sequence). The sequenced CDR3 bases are TGTGCCAGCGGCGGACAGGGGGCTGCAGAAGTCTTC. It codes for CASGGQGAAEVF. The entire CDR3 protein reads CASGGQGAAEVFF.

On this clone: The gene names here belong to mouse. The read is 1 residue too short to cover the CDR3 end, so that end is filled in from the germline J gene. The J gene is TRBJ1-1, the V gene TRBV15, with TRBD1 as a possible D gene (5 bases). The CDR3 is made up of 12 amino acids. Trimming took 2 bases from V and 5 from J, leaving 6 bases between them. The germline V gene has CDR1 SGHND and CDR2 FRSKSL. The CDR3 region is CASSLRQTEVFF. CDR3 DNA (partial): TGTGCCAGCAGTTTACGACAGACAGAAGTCTTC.